Listed here are 17 T cell receptor beta chains from one sample, sequenced in a study of monozygotic twins with inflammatory bowel disease. Following a re-call of the 5' RACE reads, TCRdb has one entry per CDR3 protein and lacks DNA. This sample contains about 450,000 distinct CDR3 sequences. The sequencing sample was made of blood. Every receptor here comes from a human donor with ulcerative colitis or Crohn's disease, or a healthy co-twin of an affected twin (not recorded which).

The chain couples TRBV7-2 to TRBJ2-7. The CDR3 totals 11 residues. The germline CDR1 and CDR2 sequences are SGHTA and FQGNSA. CDR3 in amino acids: CASRYRSEQYF.

The V gene is TRBV11-1, the J gene TRBJ1-1; TCRdb picks TRBD1, but there is no DNA to check that call. The germline CDR1 and CDR2 sequences are SGHAT and FQDESV (reference sequence). There are 18 residues in the CDR3. CDR3 protein: CASSFTGTGESGSTEAFF.

The CDR3 sequence: CASSLSVRQETQYF. V gene TRBV7-8 combines with J gene TRBJ2-5. CDR1 is SGHVS, CDR2 FQNEAQ, per germline. This CDR3 is built from 14 residues. The full variable domain, its missing parts supplied by reference TRBV7-8 and TRBJ2-5, is GAGVSQSPRYKVAKRGQDVALRCDPISGHVSLFWYQQALGQGPEFLTYFQNEAQLDKSGLPSDRFFAERPEGSVSTLKIQRTQQEDSAVYLCASSLSVRQETQYFGPGTRLLVL.

The rearrangement joins TRBV11-2 to TRBJ1-2. CDR1 SGHAT and CDR2 FQNNGV come from the germline V gene. CDR3 length: 14 residues. This CDR3 is CASTHERGPYGYTF.

This rearrangement joins TRBV29-1 to TRBJ2-1; TCRdb's D call of TRBD1 is untestable without DNA. The CDR3 runs to 13 residues. Germline assignment: CDR1 SQVTM and CDR2 ANQGSEA. The CDR3 is CTAGGGSYNEQFF.

The genes are TRBV14 and TRBJ2-6. The CDR3 covers 15 residues. Germline lookup yields CDR1 SGHDN and CDR2 FVKESK. CDR3 sequence: CASSLPLGGANVLTF.

The rearrangement links TRBV10-3 to TRBJ2-1; TCRdb selects TRBD1, and the lack of DNA leaves this call unchecked. Germline V gene sequence: CDR1 ENHRY, CDR2 SYGVKD. This CDR3 is built from 13 residues. CDR3: CAITDRADNEQFF.

This chain joins TRBV5-6 and TRBJ2-4. CDR1 and CDR2 from the germline V gene are SGHDT and YYEEEE. The CDR3 is 14 residues long. Here the CDR3 reads CASASEEFKNIQYF.

The chain employs TRBV6-2 or TRBV6-3 and TRBJ2-1; the TCRdb call, TRBD1, lacks DNA for checking. The germline CDR1 and CDR2 sequences are MNHEY and SVGEGT. The CDR3 spans 15 residues. Here the CDR3 reads CASSSRDRGLNEQFF.

This CDR3 reads CASSPSREYTGELFF. The chain employs TRBV18 and TRBJ2-2; TCRdb's D call of TRBD1 is untestable without DNA. The CDR3 is made up of 15 amino acids. The germline V gene has CDR1 KGHSH and CDR2 LQKENI. The full variable domain, with the rest looked up from reference TRBV18 and TRBJ2-2, is NAGVMQNPRHLVRRRGQEARLRCSPMKGHSHVYWYRQLPEEGLKFMVYLQKENIIDESGMPKERFSAEFPKEGPSILRIQQVVRGDSAAYFCASSPSREYTGELFFGEGSRLTVL.

The V and J genes are TRBV29-1 and TRBJ2-1; without DNA, the TCRdb call of TRBD1 cannot be checked. The germline V gene encodes CDR1 SQVTM and CDR2 ANQGSEA. The CDR3 totals 13 residues. The CDR3 is CSVAGTGEREQFF.

The chain links TRBV5-4 to TRBJ2-7; TCRdb designates TRBD2, a call that cannot be tested without DNA. CDR1 is SGHNT, CDR2 YYREEE, per germline (reference sequence). The CDR3 sequence is 19 residues long. The CDR3 loop reads CASSLVSGTSGGKNYEQYF.

V is TRBV5-1 and J is TRBJ2-3; no DNA is available, so the TRBD1 call from TCRdb remains unchecked. This CDR3 is built from 14 residues. The germline CDR1 and CDR2 sequences are SGHRS and YFSETQ. Here the CDR3 reads CASSERHSTDTQYF.

The chain combines TRBV6-2 or TRBV6-3 with TRBJ2-1; TCRdb outputs TRBD2, but without DNA this stays unchecked. Germline CDR1 reads MNHEY; CDR2 reads SVGEGT. The CDR3 covers 15 residues. The CDR3 spells CASTPSGKSYNEQFF.

The gene calls are TRBV7-3 and TRBJ2-5; without DNA, the TCRdb call of TRBD1 cannot be checked. CDR3 size: 13 residues. The germline V gene has CDR1 SGHTA and CDR2 FQGTGA. The chain's CDR3 is CASSLDTSRTQYF.

The gene calls are TRBV3-1 and TRBJ2-2. CDR3 length equals 13 residues. Germline V CDR1 and CDR2: LGHDT, YNNKEL (reference sequence). The CDR3 is CASSKHNTGELFF.

This CDR3 reads CASSSRLAGGPAGELFF. This rearrangement joins TRBV9 to TRBJ2-2; no DNA is available, so the TRBD2 call from TCRdb remains unchecked. This CDR3 contains 17 residues. CDR1 and CDR2 from the germline V gene are SGDLS and YYNGEE.